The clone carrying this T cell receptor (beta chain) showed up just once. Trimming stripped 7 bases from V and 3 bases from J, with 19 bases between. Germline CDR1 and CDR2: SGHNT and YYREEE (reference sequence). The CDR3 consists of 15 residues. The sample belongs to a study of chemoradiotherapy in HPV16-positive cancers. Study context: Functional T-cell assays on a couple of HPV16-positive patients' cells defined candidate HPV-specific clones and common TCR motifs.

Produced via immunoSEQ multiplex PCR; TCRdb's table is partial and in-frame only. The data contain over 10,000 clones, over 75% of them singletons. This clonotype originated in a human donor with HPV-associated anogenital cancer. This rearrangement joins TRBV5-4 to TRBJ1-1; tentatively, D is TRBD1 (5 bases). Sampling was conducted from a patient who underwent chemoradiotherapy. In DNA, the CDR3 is TGTGCCAGCGGGCCTCAGGGCCGTATGCACACTGAAGCTTTCTTT. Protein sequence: CASGPQGRMHTEAFF.